The T cell receptor (beta chain) under discussion was sequenced for a study of blood T cell repertoires in COVID-19. The overall study: The study drew acute and convalescent COVID-19 samples from the United States, Italy and Spain. Nucleic acid was either cDNA or gDNA, and it came from T cells, B-cell-depleted T cells, or PBMCs.

Methods used by the authors: Reference gene primer amplification yielded estimated nucleated cell counts. TCRdb's copy holds only in-frame clones and misses some; the assay was immunoSEQ multiplex PCR. V and J calls and clone size are given by that table; D and trimming were obtained from the DNA. The table records approximately 130,000 clones, more than 65% of them present only once. The CDR3 spans 16 residues. The V end lost 6 bases, the J end lost 5 bases, and 22 bases lay between the germline ends. Germline-derived CDR1 and CDR2 are SEHNR and FQNEAQ (reference sequence). The sequencing sample was made of peripheral blood. The clonotype was recovered from a human donor in a cohort sampled during active COVID-19. The chain links TRBV7-9 to TRBJ1-1; no firm D call. The CDR3 here is CASSSMNSGRRTEAFF. CDR3 coding DNA: TGTGCCAGCAGTTCCATGAATAGCGGGAGGAGGACTGAAGCTTTCTTT.